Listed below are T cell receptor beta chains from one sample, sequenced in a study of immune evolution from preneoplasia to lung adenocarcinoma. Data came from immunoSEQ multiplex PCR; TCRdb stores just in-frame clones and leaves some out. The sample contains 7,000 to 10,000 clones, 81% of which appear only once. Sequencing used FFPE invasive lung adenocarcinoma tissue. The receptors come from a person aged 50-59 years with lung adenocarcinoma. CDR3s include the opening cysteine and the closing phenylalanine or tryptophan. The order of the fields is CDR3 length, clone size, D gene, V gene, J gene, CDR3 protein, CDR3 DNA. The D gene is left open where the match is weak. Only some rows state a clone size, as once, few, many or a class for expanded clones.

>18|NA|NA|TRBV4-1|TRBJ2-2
CASSYDLTTSRDTGELFF
TGCGCCAGCAGCTATGATCTTACGACCAGCCGGGACACCGGGGAGCTGTTTTTT
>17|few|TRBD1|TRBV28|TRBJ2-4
CASSLPQGDLAKNIQYF
TGTGCCAGCAGTTTACCCCAGGGGGATTTAGCCAAAAACATTCAGTACTTC
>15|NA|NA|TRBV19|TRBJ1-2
CASSTGDTSLKRYTF
TGTGCCAGTAGTACTGGGGACACGAGCCTAAAACGCTACACCTTC
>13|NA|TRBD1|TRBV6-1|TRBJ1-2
CASSDSTGSGYTF
TGTGCCAGCAGTGATTCGACAGGGAGCGGCTACACCTTC
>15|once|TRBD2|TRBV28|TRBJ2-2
CASSSGLADTGELFF
TGTGCCAGCAGTTCAGGACTAGCGGACACCGGGGAGCTGTTTTTT
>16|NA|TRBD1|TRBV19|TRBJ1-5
CASSLRAGGAGQPQHF
TGTGCCAGTAGTCTAAGGGCAGGGGGCGCAGGCCAGCCCCAGCATTTT
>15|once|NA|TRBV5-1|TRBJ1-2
CASSLDGRVSSGYTF
TGCGCCAGCAGCTTGGATGGCAGGGTGAGCAGCGGCTACACCTTC
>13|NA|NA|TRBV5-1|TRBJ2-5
CASSSGTQETQYF
TGCGCCAGCAGCTCCGGAACCCAAGAGACCCAGTACTTC
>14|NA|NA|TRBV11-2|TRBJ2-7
CASSLEEGPYEQYF
TGTGCCAGCAGCTTAGAAGAGGGTCCCTACGAGCAGTACTTC
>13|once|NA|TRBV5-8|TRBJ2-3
CASSFMGQNTQYF
TGTGCCAGCAGCTTCATGGGACAAAATACGCAGTATTTT
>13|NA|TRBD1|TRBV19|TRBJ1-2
CASGDRFFYGYTF
TGTGCCAGTGGGGACAGGTTCTTCTATGGCTACACCTTC
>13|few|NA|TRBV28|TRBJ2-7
CASSRRGGDEQYF
TGTGCCAGCAGCCGGCGAGGGGGAGACGAGCAGTACTTC
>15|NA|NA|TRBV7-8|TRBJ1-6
CASSLGLGGFSPLHF
TGTGCCAGCAGCTTAGGTTTGGGGGGCTTTTCACCCCTCCACTTT
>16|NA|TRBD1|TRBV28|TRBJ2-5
CASRPPGQGAQGTQYF
TGTGCCAGCAGACCCCCGGGACAGGGGGCGCAAGGGACCCAGTACTTC
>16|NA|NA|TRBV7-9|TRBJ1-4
CASSLGLDPTNEKLFF
TGTGCCAGCAGCTTAGGGCTGGACCCAACTAATGAAAAACTGTTTTTT
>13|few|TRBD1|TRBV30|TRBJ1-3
CASTGAIGNTIYF
TGTGCCTCGACAGGGGCGATTGGAAACACCATATATTTT
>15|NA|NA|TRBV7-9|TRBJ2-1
CASSRGSSSYNEQFF
TGTGCCAGCAGCCGCGGGTCAAGCTCCTACAATGAGCAGTTCTTC
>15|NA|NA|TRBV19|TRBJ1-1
CASSIRDPGDTEAFF
TGTGCCAGTAGTATACGGGATCCTGGGGACACTGAAGCTTTCTTT
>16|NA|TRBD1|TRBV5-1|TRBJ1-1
CASSLRPGGEGTEAFF
TGCGCCAGCAGCTTGCGGCCAGGGGGGGAGGGCACTGAAGCTTTCTTT